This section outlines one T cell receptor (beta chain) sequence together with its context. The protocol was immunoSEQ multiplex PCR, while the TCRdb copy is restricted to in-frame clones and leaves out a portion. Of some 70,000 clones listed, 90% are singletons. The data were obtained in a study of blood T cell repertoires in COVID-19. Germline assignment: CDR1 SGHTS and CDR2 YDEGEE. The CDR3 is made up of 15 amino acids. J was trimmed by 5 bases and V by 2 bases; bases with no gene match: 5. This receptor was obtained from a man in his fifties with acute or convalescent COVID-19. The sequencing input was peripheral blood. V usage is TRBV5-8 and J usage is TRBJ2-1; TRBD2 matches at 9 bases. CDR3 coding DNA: TGTGCCAGCAGCTTCGGGACTAGCCAGGACAATGAGCAGTTCTTC. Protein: CASSFGTSQDNEQFF. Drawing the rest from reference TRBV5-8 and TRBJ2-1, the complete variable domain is EAGVTQSPTHLIKTRGQQATLRCSPISGHTSVYWYQQALGLGLQFLLWYDEGEERNRGNFPPRFSGRQFPNYSSELNVNALELEDSALYLCASSFGTSQDNEQFFGPGTRLTVL.